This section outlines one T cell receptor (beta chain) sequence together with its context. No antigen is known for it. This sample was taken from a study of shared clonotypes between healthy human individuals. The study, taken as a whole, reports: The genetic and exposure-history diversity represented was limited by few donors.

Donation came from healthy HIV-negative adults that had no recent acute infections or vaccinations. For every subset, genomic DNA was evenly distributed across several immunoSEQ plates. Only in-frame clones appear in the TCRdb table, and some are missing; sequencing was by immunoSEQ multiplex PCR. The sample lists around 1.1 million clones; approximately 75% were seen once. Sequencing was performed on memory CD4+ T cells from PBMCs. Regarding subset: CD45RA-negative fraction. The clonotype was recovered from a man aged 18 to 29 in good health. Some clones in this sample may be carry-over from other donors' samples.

The CDR3 nucleotides read TGTGCCAGCAGCTTACGGGGGAGGGGAGACAATGAGCAGTTCTTC. Protein product: CASSLRGRGDNEQFF. The chain has TRBV11-3 and TRBJ2-1; 7 bases are shared with TRBD2. The CDR3 runs to 15 residues. V trimming: 2 bases; J trimming: 5 bases; junction bases outside the gene matches: 6. Germline assignment: CDR1 SGHNT and CDR2 YENEEA.